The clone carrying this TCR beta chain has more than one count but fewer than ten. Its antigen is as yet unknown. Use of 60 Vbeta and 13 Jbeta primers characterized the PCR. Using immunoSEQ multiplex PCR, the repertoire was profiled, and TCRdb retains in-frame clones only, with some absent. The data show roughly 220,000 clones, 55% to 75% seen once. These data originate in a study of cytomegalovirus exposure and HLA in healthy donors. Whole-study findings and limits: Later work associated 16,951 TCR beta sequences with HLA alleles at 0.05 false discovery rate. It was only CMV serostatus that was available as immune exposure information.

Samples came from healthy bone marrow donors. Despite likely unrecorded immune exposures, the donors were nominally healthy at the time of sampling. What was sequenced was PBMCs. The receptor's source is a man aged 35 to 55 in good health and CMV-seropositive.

The CDR3 loop is CASIPGTSGGASSYNEQFF. The CDR3 DNA is TGTGCCAGCATCCCCGGGACTAGCGGGGGGGCGAGCTCCTACAATGAGCAGTTCTTC. The chain uses TRBV2 and TRBJ2-1; TRBD2 matches 16 bases. V lost 7 bases, J lost 0 bases, and 9 bases stayed unmatched. This CDR3 comprises 19 residues. Germline V gene data show CDR1 as SNHLY and CDR2 as FYNNEI.